This TCR beta chain was recorded in a study of beta chain features in type 1 diabetes. Whole-study findings and limits: Moderately but significantly shorter TCRB CDR3s were found in Type 1 diabetes patients in all four CD4+ subsets.

Of note for this clone: The antigen remains unidentified.

The sequenced template was cDNA made from the entire isolated RNA. Sequenced by immunoSEQ multiplex PCR; TCRdb stores in-frame clones only, minus some. The data contain approximately 250,000 clones, approximately 11% of them singletons. V was cut by 4 bases and J by 5 bases, with 17 bases left in between. Germline CDR1 is SGHVS and CDR2 is FQNEAQ. This CDR3 is 15 amino acids long. This chain joins TRBV7-8 and TRBJ2-5, with D possibly matching TRBD1 (6 bases). Sample: naive CD4+ T cells from blood. The source is a young man with type 1 diabetes. CDR3 coding DNA: TGTGCCAGCAGCTCCTATGGGGGCCTAAGGGAGACCCAGTACTTC. Its protein product is CASSSYGGLRETQYF.